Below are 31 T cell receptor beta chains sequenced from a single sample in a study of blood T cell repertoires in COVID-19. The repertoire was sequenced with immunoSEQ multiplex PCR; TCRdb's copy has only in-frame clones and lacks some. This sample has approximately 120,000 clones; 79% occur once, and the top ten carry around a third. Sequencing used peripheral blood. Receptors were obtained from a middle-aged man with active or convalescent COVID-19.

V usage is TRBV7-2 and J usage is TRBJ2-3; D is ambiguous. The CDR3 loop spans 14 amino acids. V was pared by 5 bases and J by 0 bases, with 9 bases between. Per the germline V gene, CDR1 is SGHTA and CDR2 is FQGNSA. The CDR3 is CASSELTSTDTQYF. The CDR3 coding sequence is TGTGCCAGCAGCGAACTTACTAGCACAGATACGCAGTATTTT.

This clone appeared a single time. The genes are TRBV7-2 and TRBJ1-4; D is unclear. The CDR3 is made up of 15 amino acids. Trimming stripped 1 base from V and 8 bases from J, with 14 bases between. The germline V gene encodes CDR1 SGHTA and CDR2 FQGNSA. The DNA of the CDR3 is TGTGCCAGCAGCTTAGTTGTGACTTCGGGAGAAAAACTGTTTTTT. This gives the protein CASSLVVTSGEKLFF.

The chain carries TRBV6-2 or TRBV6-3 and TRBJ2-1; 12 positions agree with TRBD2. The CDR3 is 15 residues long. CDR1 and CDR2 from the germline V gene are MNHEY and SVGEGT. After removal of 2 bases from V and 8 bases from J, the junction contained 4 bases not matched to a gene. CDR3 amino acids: CASSYASGRVYEQFF. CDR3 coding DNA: TGTGCCAGCAGTTACGCTAGCGGGAGGGTCTATGAGCAGTTCTTC.

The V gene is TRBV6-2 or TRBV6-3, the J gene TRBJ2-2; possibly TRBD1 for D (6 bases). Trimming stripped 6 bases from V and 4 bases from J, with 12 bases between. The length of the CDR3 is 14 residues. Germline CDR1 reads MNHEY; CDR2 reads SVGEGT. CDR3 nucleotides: TGTGCCAGCAGCGCCAACAGGGTCACCGGGGAGCTGTTTTTT. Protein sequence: CASSANRVTGELFF.

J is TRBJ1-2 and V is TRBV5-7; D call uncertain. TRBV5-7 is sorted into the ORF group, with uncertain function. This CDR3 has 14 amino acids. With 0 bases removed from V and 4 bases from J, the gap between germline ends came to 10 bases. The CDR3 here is CASSLDHISYGYTF. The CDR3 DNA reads TGTGCCAGCAGCTTGGACCACATATCCTATGGCTACACCTTC.

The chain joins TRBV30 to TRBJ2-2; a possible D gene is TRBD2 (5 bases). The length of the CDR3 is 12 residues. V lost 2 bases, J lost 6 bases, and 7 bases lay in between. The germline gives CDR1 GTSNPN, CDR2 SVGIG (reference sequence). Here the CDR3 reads CAWSPGSGELFF. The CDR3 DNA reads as TGTGCCTGGAGTCCGGGATCCGGGGAGCTGTTTTTT.

The CDR3: CASSSNYEQYF. Written as DNA, the CDR3 is TGTGCCAGCAGTTCTAACTACGAGCAGTACTTC. The gene calls are TRBV12-3 or TRBV12-4 and TRBJ2-7; D not certain. V was clipped by 4 bases and J by 3 bases, with 4 bases between them. This CDR3 is 11 amino acids long.

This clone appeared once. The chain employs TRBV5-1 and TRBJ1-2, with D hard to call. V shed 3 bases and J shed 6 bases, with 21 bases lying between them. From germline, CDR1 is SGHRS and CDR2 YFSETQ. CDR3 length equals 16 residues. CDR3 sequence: CASSSALQYSGNGYTF. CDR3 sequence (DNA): TGCGCCAGCAGCTCCGCCTTACAGTATTCCGGGAATGGCTACACCTTC.

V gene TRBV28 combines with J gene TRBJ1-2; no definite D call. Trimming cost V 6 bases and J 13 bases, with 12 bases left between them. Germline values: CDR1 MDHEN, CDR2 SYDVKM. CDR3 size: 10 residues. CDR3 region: CASSSDGITF. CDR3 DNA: TGTGCCAGCAGCTCGGACGGGATCACCTTC.

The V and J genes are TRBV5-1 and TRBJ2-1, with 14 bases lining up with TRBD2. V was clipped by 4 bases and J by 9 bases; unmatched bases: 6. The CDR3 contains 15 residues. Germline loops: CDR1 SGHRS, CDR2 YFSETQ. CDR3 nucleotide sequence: TGCGCCAGCAGCGTGGGACTAGCGGGAGAAATTGAGCAGTTCTTC. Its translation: CASSVGLAGEIEQFF.

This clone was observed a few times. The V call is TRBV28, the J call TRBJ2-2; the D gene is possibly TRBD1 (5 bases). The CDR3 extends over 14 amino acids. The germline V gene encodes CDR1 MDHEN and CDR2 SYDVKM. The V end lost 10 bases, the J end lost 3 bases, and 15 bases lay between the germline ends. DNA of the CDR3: TGTGCCACCTATTTGCAGGGCGACACCGGGGAGCTGTTTTTT. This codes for CATYLQGDTGELFF.

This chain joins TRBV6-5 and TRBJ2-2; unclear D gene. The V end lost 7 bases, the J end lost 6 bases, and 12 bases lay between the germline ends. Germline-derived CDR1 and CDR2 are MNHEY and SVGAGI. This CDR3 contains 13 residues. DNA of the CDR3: TGTGCCAGCAAGGTTAGCATCGCCGGGGAGCTGTTTTTT. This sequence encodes CASKVSIAGELFF.

CDR3: CASSTGPYEQYF. The CDR3, as DNA: TGTGCCAGCAGTACAGGTCCCTACGAGCAGTACTTC. The chain carries TRBV6-5 and TRBJ2-7; D perhaps matches TRBD1 (5 bases). This CDR3 comprises 12 residues. The ends were cut back, 5 bases at V and 2 bases at J, with 7 bases in the middle. The germline V gene encodes CDR1 MNHEY and CDR2 SVGAGI.

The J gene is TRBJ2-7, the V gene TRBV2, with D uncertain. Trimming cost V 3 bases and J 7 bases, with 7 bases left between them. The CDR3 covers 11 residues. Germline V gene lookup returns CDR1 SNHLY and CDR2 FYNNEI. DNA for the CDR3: TGTGCCAGCAGTGAGATTGAGGAGCAGTACTTC. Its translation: CASSEIEEQYF.

The CDR3 spells CATRFSGFQETQYF. DNA for the CDR3: TGTGCCACCAGGTTTAGCGGATTCCAAGAGACCCAGTACTTC. The chain has TRBV27 and TRBJ2-5, with D possibly being TRBD2 (6 bases). The CDR3 totals 14 residues. V lost 10 bases and J 1 base, leaving 16 bases between the germline ends. From germline, CDR1 is MNHEY and CDR2 SMNVEV (reference sequence).

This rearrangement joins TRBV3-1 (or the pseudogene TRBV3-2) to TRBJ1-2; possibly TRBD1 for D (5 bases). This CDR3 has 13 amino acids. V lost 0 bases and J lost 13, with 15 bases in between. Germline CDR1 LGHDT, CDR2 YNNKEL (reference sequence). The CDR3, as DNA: TGTGCCAGCAGCCAAGAGGGGTTAGGGGTCTGCACCTTC. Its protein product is CASSQEGLGVCTF.

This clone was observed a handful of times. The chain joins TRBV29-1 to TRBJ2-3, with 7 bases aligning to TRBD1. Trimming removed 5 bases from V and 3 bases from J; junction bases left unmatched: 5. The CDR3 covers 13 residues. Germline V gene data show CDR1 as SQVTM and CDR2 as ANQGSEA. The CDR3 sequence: CSVPGQPTDTQYF. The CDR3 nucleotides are TGCAGCGTTCCGGGACAGCCTACAGATACGCAGTATTTT.

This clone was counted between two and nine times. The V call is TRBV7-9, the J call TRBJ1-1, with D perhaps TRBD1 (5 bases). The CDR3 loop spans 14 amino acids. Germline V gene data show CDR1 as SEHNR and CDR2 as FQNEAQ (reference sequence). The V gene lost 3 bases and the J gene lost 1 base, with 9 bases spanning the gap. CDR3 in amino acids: CASSFGAENTEAFF. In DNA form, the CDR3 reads TGTGCCAGCAGCTTTGGGGCCGAGAACACTGAAGCTTTCTTT. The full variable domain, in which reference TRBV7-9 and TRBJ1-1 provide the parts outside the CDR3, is DTGVSQNPRHKITKRGQNVTFRCDPISEHNRLYWYRQTLGQGPEFLTYFQNEAQLEKSRLLSDRFSAERPKGSFSTLEIQRTEQGDSAMYLCASSFGAENTEAFFGQGTRLTVV.

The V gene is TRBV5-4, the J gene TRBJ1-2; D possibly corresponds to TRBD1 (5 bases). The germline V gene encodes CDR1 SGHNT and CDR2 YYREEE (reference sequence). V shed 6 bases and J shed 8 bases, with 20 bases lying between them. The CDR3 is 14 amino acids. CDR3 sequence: CASITARGTEGYTF. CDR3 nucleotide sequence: TGTGCCAGCATCACCGCCCGGGGGACGGAGGGCTACACCTTC.

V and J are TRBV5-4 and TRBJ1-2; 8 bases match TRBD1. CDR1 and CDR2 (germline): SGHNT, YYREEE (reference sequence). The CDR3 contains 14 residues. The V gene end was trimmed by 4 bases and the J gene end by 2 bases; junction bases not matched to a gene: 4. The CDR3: CASSAGQDNYGYTF. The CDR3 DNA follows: TGTGCCAGCAGCGCGGGACAGGACAACTATGGCTACACCTTC.

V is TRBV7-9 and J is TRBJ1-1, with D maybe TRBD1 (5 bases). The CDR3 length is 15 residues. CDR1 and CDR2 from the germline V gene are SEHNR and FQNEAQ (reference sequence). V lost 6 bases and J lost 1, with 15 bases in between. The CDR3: CASRPGGVGNTEAFF. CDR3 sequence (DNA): TGTGCCAGCAGACCGGGAGGGGTGGGGAACACTGAAGCTTTCTTT.

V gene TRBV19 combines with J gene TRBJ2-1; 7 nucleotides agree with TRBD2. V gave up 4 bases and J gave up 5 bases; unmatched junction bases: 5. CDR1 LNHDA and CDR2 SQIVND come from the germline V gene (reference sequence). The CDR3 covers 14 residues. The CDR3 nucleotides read TGTGCCAGTAGTAGGGGGGGACTACACAATGAGCAGTTCTTC. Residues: CASSRGGLHNEQFF.

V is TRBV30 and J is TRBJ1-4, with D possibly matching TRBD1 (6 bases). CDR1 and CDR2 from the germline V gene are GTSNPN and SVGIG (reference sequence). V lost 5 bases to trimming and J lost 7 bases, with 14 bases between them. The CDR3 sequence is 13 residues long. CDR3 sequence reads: CAWLQGGGEKLFF. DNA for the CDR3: TGTGCCTGGTTACAGGGTGGAGGTGAAAAACTGTTTTTT.

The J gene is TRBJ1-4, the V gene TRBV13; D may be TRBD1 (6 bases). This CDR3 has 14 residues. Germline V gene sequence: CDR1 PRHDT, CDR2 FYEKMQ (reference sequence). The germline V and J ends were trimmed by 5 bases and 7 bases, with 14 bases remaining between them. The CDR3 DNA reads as TGTGCCAGCAGCCTCCGGGGGGCGGGTGAAAAACTGTTTTTT. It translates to CASSLRGAGEKLFF.

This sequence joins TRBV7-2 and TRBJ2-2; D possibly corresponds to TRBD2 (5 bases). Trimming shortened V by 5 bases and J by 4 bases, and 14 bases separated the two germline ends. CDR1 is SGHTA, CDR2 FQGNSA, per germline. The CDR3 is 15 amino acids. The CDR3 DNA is TGTGCCAGCAGCCCCCGGGAACCCGGCACCGGGGAGCTGTTTTTT. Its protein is CASSPREPGTGELFF.

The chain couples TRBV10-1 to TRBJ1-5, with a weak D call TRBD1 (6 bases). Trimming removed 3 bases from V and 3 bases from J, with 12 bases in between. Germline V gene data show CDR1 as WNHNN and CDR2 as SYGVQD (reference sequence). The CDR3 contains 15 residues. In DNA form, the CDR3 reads TGCGCCAGCAGTGAATTGGGACACTTCAATCAGCCCCAGCATTTT. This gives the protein CASSELGHFNQPQHF.

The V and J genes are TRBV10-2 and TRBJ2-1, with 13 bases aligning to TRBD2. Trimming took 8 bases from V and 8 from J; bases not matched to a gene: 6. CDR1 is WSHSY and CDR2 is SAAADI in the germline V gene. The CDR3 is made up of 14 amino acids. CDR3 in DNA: TGCGCCAGCGGGGGGACTAGCGGGATAGATGAGCAGTTCTTC. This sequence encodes CASGGTSGIDEQFF.

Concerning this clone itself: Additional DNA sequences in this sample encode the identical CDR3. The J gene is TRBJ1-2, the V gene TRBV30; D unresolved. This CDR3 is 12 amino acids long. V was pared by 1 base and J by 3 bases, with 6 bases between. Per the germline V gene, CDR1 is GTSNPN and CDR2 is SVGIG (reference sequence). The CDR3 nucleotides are TGTGCCTGGAGTGCGGGGTACTATGGCTACACCTTC. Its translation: CAWSAGYYGYTF.

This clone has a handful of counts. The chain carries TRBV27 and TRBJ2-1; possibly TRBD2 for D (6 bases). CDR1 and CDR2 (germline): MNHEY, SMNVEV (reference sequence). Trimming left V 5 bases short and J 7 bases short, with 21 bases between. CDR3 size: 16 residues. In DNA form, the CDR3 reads TGTGCCAGCAGTAACCCTATCGGGCTAGCGAGGAATGAGCAGTTCTTC. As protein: CASSNPIGLARNEQFF.

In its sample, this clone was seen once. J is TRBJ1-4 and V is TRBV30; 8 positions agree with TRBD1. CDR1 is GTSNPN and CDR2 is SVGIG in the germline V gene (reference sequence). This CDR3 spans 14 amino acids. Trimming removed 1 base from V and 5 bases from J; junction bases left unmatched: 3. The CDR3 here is CAWSDGTGNEKLFF. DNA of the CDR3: TGTGCCTGGAGTGACGGGACAGGAAATGAAAAACTGTTTTTT.

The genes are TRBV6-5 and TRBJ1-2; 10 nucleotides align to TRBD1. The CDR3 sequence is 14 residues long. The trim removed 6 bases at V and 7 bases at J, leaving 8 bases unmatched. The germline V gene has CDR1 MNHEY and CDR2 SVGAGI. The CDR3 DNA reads TGTGCCAGCAGGTCCGGACAGGGGGTGGGTGGCTACACCTTC. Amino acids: CASRSGQGVGGYTF.